These T cell receptor beta chains were read from a single sample in a study of cytomegalovirus exposure and HLA in healthy donors. Generated by immunoSEQ multiplex PCR, the TCRdb table keeps only in-frame clones and is missing some. The sample lists 130,000 or so clones; about three quarters were seen once. Material for sequencing was PBMCs. The origin of the receptors is a man younger than 45 in good health and CMV-seronegative. The CDR3 runs from the conserved cysteine through the conserved F or W. The D gene is left open where the match is weak. Size is stated for part of the rows, as once, few or many counts, or as a class when the clone is expanded.

>TRBV5-4|TRBJ2-5|TRBD2|-
CASSPGGGKETQYF
TGTGCCAGCAGCCCTGGGGGAGGGAAAGAGACCCAGTACTTC
>TRBV6-1|TRBJ1-1|TRBD1|-
CASSRQGHTEAFF
TGTGCCAGCAGCCGACAGGGGCACACTGAAGCTTTCTTT
>TRBV19|TRBJ2-3|-|few
CASSMGTAPSTDTQYF
TGTGCCAGTAGTATGGGTACAGCACCCAGCACAGATACGCAGTATTTT
>TRBV11-2|TRBJ2-7|TRBD1|once
CASSTTGGYEQYF
TGTGCCAGCAGCACTACAGGGGGCTACGAGCAGTACTTC
>TRBV6-6|TRBJ2-5|TRBD1|-
CASLMTGLGETQYF
TGTGCCAGCCTTATGACAGGGTTGGGGGAGACCCAGTACTTC
>TRBV4-1|TRBJ1-4|TRBD1|-
CASSQAGQGAGTNEKLFF
TGCGCCAGCAGCCAAGCTGGACAGGGGGCTGGAACTAATGAAAAACTGTTTTTT
>TRBV6-5|TRBJ1-5|TRBD1|-
CASSLRQGNQPQHF
TGTGCCAGCAGTTTAAGACAGGGGAATCAGCCCCAGCATTTT
>TRBV6-5|TRBJ2-7|TRBD2|few
CASRRESYEQYF
TGTGCCAGCAGGCGGGAGTCCTACGAGCAGTACTTC
>TRBV10-3|TRBJ2-7|TRBD1|-
CAISERGAQGQFYEQYF
TGTGCCATCAGTGAGAGGGGTGCACAGGGGCAGTTCTACGAGCAGTACTTC
>TRBV5-6|TRBJ1-2|-|once
CASSFVGARSYGYTF
TGTGCCAGCAGCTTCGTGGGGGCGCGGTCCTATGGCTACACCTTC
>TRBV5-4|TRBJ2-1|-|-
CASSPSGLSNEQFF
TGTGCCAGCAGCCCGTCGGGACTTTCCAATGAGCAGTTCTTC
>TRBV9|TRBJ2-1|TRBD1|-
CASSAQSRDSSYNEQFF
TGTGCCAGCAGCGCCCAGTCAAGGGACAGCTCCTACAATGAGCAGTTCTTC
>TRBV27|TRBJ2-1|TRBD2|-
CASTLLAGSYNEQFF
TGTGCCAGCACTCTACTAGCGGGGTCTTACAATGAGCAGTTCTTC
>TRBV6-5|TRBJ2-7|-|-
CASSSPTRTSYEQYF
TGTGCCAGCAGTTCGCCGACTAGGACCTCCTACGAGCAGTACTTC
>TRBV7-2|TRBJ2-7|TRBD2|-
CASSLRWGGRQQQYF
TGTGCCAGCAGCCTAAGGTGGGGGGGGAGGCAGCAGCAGTACTTC
>TRBV9|TRBJ2-2|TRBD2|-
CASSPRLAGELTGELFF
TGTGCCAGCAGCCCCCGACTAGCGGGGGAACTCACCGGGGAGCTGTTTTTT